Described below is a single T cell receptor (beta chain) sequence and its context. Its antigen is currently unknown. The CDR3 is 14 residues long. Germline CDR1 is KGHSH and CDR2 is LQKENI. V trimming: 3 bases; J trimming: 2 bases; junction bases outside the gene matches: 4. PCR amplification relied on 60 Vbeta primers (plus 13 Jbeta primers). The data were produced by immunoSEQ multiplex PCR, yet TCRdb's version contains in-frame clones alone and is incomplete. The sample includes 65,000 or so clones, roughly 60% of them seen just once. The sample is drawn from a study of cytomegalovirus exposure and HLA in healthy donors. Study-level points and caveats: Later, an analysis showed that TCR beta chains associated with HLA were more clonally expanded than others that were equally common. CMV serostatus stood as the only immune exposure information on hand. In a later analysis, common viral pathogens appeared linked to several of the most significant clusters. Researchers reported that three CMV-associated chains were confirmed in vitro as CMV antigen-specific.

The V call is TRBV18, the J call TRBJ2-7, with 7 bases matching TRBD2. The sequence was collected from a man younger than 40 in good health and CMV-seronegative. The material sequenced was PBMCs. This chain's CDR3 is CASSPQGRAYEQYF. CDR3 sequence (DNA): TGTGCCAGCTCACCTCAAGGGAGGGCCTACGAGCAGTACTTC.